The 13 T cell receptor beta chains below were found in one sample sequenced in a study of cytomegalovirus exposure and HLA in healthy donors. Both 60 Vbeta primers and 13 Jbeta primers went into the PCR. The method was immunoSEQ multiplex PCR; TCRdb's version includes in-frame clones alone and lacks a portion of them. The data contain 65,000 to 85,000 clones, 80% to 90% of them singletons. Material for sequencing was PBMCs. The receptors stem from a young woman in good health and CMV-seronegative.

In nucleotides, the CDR3 is TGCGCCAGCAGTGAGTCGAGAAGGGGCGGGAGGAGGATGAATGAGCAGTTCTTC. The encoded protein is CASSESRRGGRRMNEQFF. The rearrangement links TRBV10-1 to TRBJ2-1; the match to TRBD2 covers 8 bases. The CDR3 runs 18 residues. In germline, CDR1 is WNHNN, CDR2 SYGVQD (reference sequence). With 0 bases clipped from V and 7 bases from J, the junction kept 14 bases outside the gene matches.

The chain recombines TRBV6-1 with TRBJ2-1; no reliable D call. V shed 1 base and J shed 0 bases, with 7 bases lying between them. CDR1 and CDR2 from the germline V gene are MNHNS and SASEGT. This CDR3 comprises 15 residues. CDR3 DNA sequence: TGTGCCAGCAGTGAAGATGTGAGCTCCTACAATGAGCAGTTCTTC. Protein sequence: CASSEDVSSYNEQFF.

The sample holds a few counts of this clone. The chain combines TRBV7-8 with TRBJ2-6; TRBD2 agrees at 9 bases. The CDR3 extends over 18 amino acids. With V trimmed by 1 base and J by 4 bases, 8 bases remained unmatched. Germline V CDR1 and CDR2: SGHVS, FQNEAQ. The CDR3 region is CASSLERGAQTGANVLTF. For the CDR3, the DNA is TGTGCCAGCAGCTTAGAGCGGGGGGCGCAAACCGGGGCCAACGTCCTGACTTTC.

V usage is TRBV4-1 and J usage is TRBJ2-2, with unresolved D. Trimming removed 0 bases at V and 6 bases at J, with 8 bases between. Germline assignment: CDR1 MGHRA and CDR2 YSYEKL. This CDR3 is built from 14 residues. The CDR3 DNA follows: TGCGCCAGCAGCCAAGATTTTATCGCCGGGGAGCTGTTTTTT. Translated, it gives CASSQDFIAGELFF.

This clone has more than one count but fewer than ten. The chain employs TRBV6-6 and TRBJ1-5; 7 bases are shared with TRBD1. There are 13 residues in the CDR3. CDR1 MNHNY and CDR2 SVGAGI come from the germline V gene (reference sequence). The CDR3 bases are TGTGCTTCCCAACAGGGGATCGGTCAGCCCCAGCATTTT. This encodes CASQQGIGQPQHF.

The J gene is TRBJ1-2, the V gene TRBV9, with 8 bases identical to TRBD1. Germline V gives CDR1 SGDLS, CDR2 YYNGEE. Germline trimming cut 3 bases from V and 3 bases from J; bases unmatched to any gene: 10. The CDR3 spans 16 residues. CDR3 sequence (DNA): TGTGCCAGCAGCGATCCGGGACAGGCGCTCGACTATGGCTACACCTTC. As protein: CASSDPGQALDYGYTF.

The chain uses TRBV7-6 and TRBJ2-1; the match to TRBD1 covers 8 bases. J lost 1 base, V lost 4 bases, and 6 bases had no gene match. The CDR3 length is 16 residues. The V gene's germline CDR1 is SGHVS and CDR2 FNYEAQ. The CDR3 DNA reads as TGTGCCAGCAGCTCGTGGACAGGGCGTTCCTACAATGAGCAGTTCTTC. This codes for CASSSWTGRSYNEQFF.

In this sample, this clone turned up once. CDR3 coding DNA: TGTGCCAGCAGCCCCAAGGACAGGGCATACGAGCAGTACTTC. Protein sequence: CASSPKDRAYEQYF. The chain joins TRBV7-9 to TRBJ2-7, with 8 bases aligning to TRBD1. The CDR3 has 14 amino acids. The V and J ends lost 5 bases and 4 bases, in that order; junction bases with no gene match: 7. The germline gives CDR1 SEHNR, CDR2 FQNEAQ (reference sequence).

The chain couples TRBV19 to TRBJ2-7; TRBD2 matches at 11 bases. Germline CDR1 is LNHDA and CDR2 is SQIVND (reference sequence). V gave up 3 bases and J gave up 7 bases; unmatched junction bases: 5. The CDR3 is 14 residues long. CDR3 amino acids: CASSISGRVREQYF. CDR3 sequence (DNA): TGTGCCAGTAGTATTAGCGGGAGGGTTCGGGAGCAGTACTTC.

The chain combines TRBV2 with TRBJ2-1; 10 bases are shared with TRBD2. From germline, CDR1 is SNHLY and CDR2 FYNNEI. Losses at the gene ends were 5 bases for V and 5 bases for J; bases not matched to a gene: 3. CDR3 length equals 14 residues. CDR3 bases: TGTGCCAGCAGTCCAGGACTAGCGGACAATGAGCAGTTCTTC. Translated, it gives CASSPGLADNEQFF. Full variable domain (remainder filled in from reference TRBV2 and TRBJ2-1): EPEVTQTPSHQVTQMGQEVILRCVPISNHLYFYWYRQILGQKVEFLVSFYNNEISEKSEIFDDQFSVERPDGSNFTLKIRSTKLEDSAMYFCASSPGLADNEQFFGPGTRLTVL.

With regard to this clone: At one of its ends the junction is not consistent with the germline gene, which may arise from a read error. The DNA of the CDR3 is TGTGCCAGCAGCTCGGGACAGGGGGAAGCATACGAGCAGTACTTC. The encoded protein is CASSSGQGEAYEQYF. The V and J genes are TRBV5-1 and TRBJ2-7, with 11 bases matching TRBD1. The V gene's germline CDR1 is SGHRS and CDR2 YFSETQ. The CDR3 runs to 15 residues.

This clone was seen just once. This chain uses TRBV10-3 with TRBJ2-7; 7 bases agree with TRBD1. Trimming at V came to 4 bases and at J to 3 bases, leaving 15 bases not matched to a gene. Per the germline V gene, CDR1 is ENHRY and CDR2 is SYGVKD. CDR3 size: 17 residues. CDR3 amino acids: CAISGAFEGTDNYEQYF. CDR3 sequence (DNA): TGTGCCATCAGTGGAGCGTTCGAGGGGACAGACAACTACGAGCAGTACTTC.

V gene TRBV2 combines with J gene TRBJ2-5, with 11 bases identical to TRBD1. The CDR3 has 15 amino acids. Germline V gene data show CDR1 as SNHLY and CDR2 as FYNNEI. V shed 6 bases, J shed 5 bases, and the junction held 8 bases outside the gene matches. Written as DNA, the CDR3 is TGTGCCAGCAGCCCGGGACAGGGGGGTTACGAGACCCAGTACTTC. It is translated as CASSPGQGGYETQYF.